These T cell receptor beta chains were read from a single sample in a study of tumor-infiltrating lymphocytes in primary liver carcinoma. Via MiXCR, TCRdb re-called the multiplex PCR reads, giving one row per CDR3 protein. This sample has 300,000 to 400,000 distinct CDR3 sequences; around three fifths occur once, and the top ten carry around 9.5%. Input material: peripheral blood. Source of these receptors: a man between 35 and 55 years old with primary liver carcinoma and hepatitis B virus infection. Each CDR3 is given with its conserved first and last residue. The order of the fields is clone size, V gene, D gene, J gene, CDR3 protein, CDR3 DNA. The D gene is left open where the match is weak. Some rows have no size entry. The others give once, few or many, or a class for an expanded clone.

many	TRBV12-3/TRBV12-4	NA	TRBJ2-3	CASSGKDTQYF	TGTGCCAGCAGTGGAAAAGATACGCAGTATTTT
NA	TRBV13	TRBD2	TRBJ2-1	CASSAQASGRRSEQFF	TGTGCCAGCAGCGCCCAGGCTAGCGGGAGGCGAAGTGAGCAGTTCTTC
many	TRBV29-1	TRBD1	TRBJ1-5	CSVIDRVKDSNQPQHF	TGCAGCGTCATAGACAGGGTCAAGGATAGCAATCAGCCCCAGCATTTT
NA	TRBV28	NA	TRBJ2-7	CASSLDLESTLLYGQYF	TGTGCCAGCAGTCTCGACCTAGAGAGCACCCTTCTCTACGGGCAGTACTTC
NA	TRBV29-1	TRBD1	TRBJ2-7	CSVVSTGLHEQYF	TGCAGCGTTGTCTCGACAGGGCTCCACGAGCAGTACTTC
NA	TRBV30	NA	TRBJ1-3	CAWSVLGAGNTIYF	TGTGCCTGGAGTGTATTAGGCGCTGGAAACACCATATATTTT
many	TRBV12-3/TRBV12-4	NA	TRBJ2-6	CASTISGANVLTF	TGTGCCAGCACCATCTCTGGGGCCAACGTCCTGACTTTC
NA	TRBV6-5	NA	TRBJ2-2	CASSYSKASASNTGELLF	TGTGCCAGCAGTTACTCGAAAGCTTCAGCGTCGAACACCGGGGAGCTGCTTTTT
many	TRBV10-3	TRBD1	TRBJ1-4	CATKTGGDEKLFF	TGTGCCACCAAAACAGGGGGAGATGAAAAACTGTTTTTT
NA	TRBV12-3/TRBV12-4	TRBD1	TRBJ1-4	CARGGTGNRDGLFF	TGTGCCAGAGGGGGGACAGGGAACCGAGACGGACTGTTTTTT
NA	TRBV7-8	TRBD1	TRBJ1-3	CASSLAHQQGSGNTIYF	TGTGCCAGCAGCTTAGCGCATCAACAGGGGTCCGGAAACACCATATATTTT
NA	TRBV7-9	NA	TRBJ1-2	CTSSDTGWDGYTF	TGTACCAGCAGCGACACAGGGTGGGATGGCTACACCTTC
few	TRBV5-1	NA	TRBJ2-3	CASVRGGSTDTQYF	TGCGCCAGCGTGAGAGGGGGAAGCACAGATACGCAGTATTTT
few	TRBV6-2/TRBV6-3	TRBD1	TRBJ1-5	CASSSGTGPNQPQHF	TGTGCCAGCAGCAGTGGGACAGGTCCCAATCAGCCCCAGCATTTT
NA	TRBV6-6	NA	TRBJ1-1	CACSHRLVSMNAEAFF	TGTGCCTGCAGTCACAGGCTCGTCAGCATGAACGCTGAAGCTTTCTTT
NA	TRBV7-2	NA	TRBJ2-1	CANSLTAQNEQFF	TGTGCCAACAGCCTGACAGCGCAGAATGAGCAGTTCTTC
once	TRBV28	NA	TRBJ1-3	CASSFLGSSGNTIYF	TGTGCCAGCAGTTTCTTGGGTAGCTCTGGAAACACCATATATTTT
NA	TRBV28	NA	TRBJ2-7	CASIPWTGYFYEQYF	TGTGCCAGCATCCCTTGGACTGGCTATTTCTACGAGCAGTACTTC
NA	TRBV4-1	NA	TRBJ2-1	CVSSSIPGTHRGDEQFF	TGCGTCAGCAGCAGTATTCCCGGGACTCACAGAGGGGATGAGCAGTTCTTC
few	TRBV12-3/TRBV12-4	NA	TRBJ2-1	CASSFSRAYNEQFF	TGTGCCAGCAGTTTTTCCCGCGCCTACAATGAGCAGTTCTTC
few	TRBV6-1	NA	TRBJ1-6	CASSENRLNSPLHF	TGTGCCAGCAGTGAAAACAGACTGAATTCACCCCTCCACTTT
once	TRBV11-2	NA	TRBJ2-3	CTSSLDQLQYF	TGTACCAGCAGCTTAGATCAACTACAGTATTTT
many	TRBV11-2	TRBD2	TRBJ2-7	CASSISGRMYEQYF	TGTGCCAGCAGTATTAGCGGGAGAATGTACGAGCAGTACTTC